A single sample gave rise to the 27 T cell receptor beta chains below, sequenced in a study of OX40 agonist ivuxolimab in advanced cancers. Here immunoSEQ multiplex PCR was the method, and the copy in TCRdb shows in-frame clones only, minus some. Among over 85,000 clones, around 84% were seen once, and the ten largest hold 1.1%. Sequenced here: CD4+ or CD8+ T cells sorted from blood, sampled in a trial of the OX40 agonist ivuxolimab. The origin of the receptors is an adult with an advanced solid tumor such as melanoma, head and neck, liver or kidney cancer.

The J gene is TRBJ1-2, the V gene TRBV4-1; a weak D match, TRBD1 (6 bases). Per the germline V gene, CDR1 is MGHRA and CDR2 is YSYEKL. The V end lost 3 bases, the J end lost 6 bases, and 20 bases lay between the germline ends. This CDR3 comprises 16 residues. The CDR3, as DNA: TGCGCCAGCAGCCAGACCCCAGGGGCCAATCATGATGGCTACACCTTC. This translates into CASSQTPGANHDGYTF.

The genes are TRBV11-2 and TRBJ2-1; D is undetermined. Deletions cut 0 bases from V and 13 bases from J, with 19 bases between. Germline CDR1 and CDR2: SGHAT and FQNNGV. The CDR3 extends over 15 amino acids. CDR3 sequence: CASSLDFGLRTVQFF. The CDR3 region has the DNA TGTGCCAGCAGCTTAGATTTTGGGTTGAGAACAGTTCAGTTCTTC.

The chain combines TRBV4-1 with TRBJ2-2; D ambiguous. The CDR3 covers 16 residues. The V end was cut by 0 bases, the J end by 2 bases, with 10 bases between. Germline V gene lookup returns CDR1 MGHRA and CDR2 YSYEKL. CDR3 bases: TGCGCCAGCAGCCAAGAGCCTCCTTTAAACACCGGGGAGCTGTTTTTT. Protein sequence: CASSQEPPLNTGELFF.

The chain recombines TRBV29-1 with TRBJ2-1; 8 bases line up with TRBD2. The CDR3 has 15 residues. J gave up 6 bases and V 3 bases, and 10 bases lay outside the gene matches. The germline V gene has CDR1 SQVTM and CDR2 ANQGSEA. The CDR3 bases are TGCAGCGTTGAGCCCCCAATCGGGGGGGCCAATGAGCAGTTCTTC. Its translation is CSVEPPIGGANEQFF.

The rearrangement links TRBV6-5 to TRBJ1-4, with a weak D call TRBD1 (5 bases). CDR1 and CDR2 (germline): MNHEY, SVGAGI. CDR3 size: 13 residues. V lost 5 bases and J 8 bases, leaving 12 bases between the germline ends. The chain's CDR3 is CASSVGEWEKLFF. CDR3 nucleotides: TGTGCCAGCAGTGTAGGGGAATGGGAAAAACTGTTTTTT.

The genes are TRBV15 and TRBJ2-3; D assignment may be TRBD1 or TRBD2 (5 bases each). Trimming stripped 1 base from V and 4 bases from J, with 9 bases between. This CDR3 comprises 14 residues. CDR1 and CDR2 (germline): LNHNV, YYDKDF (reference sequence). CDR3 nucleotide sequence: TGTGCCACCAGCAGAGGAGGGGTAGCAGATACGCAGTATTTT. It codes for CATSRGGVADTQYF.

The V gene is TRBV7-9, the J gene TRBJ2-7; possibly TRBD2 for D (5 bases). Trimming removed 1 base at V and 7 bases at J, with 17 bases between. Germline V gene sequence: CDR1 SEHNR, CDR2 FQNEAQ (reference sequence). This CDR3 has 15 residues. This chain's CDR3 is CASSLGGPATGEQYF. DNA for the CDR3: TGTGCCAGCAGCTTAGGTGGACCTGCTACGGGAGAGCAGTACTTC. The full variable domain, rest sourced from reference TRBV7-9 and TRBJ2-7, is DTGVSQNPRHKITKRGQNVTFRCDPISEHNRLYWYRQTLGQGPEFLTYFQNEAQLEKSRLLSDRFSAERPKGSFSTLEIQRTEQGDSAMYLCASSLGGPATGEQYFGPGTRLTVT.

The chain joins TRBV15 to TRBJ1-2, with D possibly TRBD1 on 5 matching bases. Germline V lookup: CDR1 LNHNV, CDR2 YYDKDF (reference sequence). The V end lost 0 bases, the J end lost 4 bases, and 15 bases lay between the germline ends. The CDR3 runs to 16 residues. CDR3 nucleotides: TGTGCCACCAGCAGAGATCTCGTCGGGACGGTCTATGGCTACACCTTC. This translates into CATSRDLVGTVYGYTF.

In nucleotides, the CDR3 is TGCGCCAGCAGCTTGGTTTCGGGCATCTCTGGAAACACCATATATTTT. Amino acids: CASSLVSGISGNTIYF. This sequence joins TRBV5-1 and TRBJ1-3; D not certain. Trimming took off 0 bases at V and 0 bases at J, with 10 bases between the two ends. Germline lookup yields CDR1 SGHRS and CDR2 YFSETQ. The CDR3 has 16 residues.

This rearrangement joins TRBV28 to TRBJ1-3; D remains unclear. V was cut by 6 bases and J by 2 bases, with 17 bases left in between. This CDR3 comprises 16 residues. Germline V CDR1 and CDR2: MDHEN, SYDVKM. CDR3 DNA: TGTGCCAGCAGCTCGTCAGCGGGAGGGACTGGAAACACCATATATTTT. This sequence encodes CASSSSAGGTGNTIYF.

V and J are TRBV5-5 and TRBJ1-3, with D possibly matching TRBD1 (6 bases). The CDR3 loop spans 16 amino acids. V was clipped by 2 bases and J by 7 bases, with 19 bases between them. Germline values: CDR1 SGHKS, CDR2 YYEKEE (reference sequence). CDR3 region: CASSLLQGQLGNTIYF. CDR3 DNA sequence: TGTGCCAGCAGCTTACTACAGGGCCAACTCGGGAACACCATATATTTT.

V and J are TRBV10-1 and TRBJ2-2; D may correspond to TRBD1 or TRBD2 (6 bases each). V lost 4 bases to trimming and J lost 0 bases, with 12 bases between them. In germline, CDR1 is WNHNN, CDR2 SYGVQD (reference sequence). CDR3 length: 16 residues. The CDR3 bases are TGCGCCAGCAGTGCGGGGGCGGCAGCGAACACCGGGGAGCTGTTTTTT. It yields the protein CASSAGAAANTGELFF.

CDR3 bases: TGTGCCAGCAGCTTAGACAGGGAGAGAGAAAAACTGTTTTTT. It specifies CASSLDREREKLFF. The gene calls are TRBV11-2 and TRBJ1-4, with TRBD1 as a possible D gene (5 bases). Germline CDR1 and CDR2: SGHAT and FQNNGV. Between the trimmed V and J ends, which lost 0 bases and 8 bases, there was a span of 10 bases. This CDR3 comprises 14 residues. Full variable domain (remainder filled in from reference TRBV11-2 and TRBJ1-4): EAGVAQSPRYKIIEKRQSVAFWCNPISGHATLYWYQQILGQGPKLLIQFQNNGVVDDSQLPKDRFSAERLKGVDSTLKIQPAKLEDSAVYLCASSLDREREKLFFGSGTQLSVL.

The rearrangement uses TRBV2 and TRBJ1-1; the D gene is possibly TRBD1 (5 bases). Trimming shortened V by 0 bases and J by 5 bases, and 13 bases separated the two germline ends. CDR3 length equals 15 residues. Germline V gene lookup returns CDR1 SNHLY and CDR2 FYNNEI. The CDR3 nucleotides read TGTGCCAGCAGTGAAGCGGCGGGGGGTTGGACTGAAGCTTTCTTT. It is translated as CASSEAAGGWTEAFF.

V usage is TRBV4-2 and J usage is TRBJ1-1; D ambiguous. CDR3 size: 14 residues. The V end lost 0 bases, the J end lost 1 base, and 6 bases lay between the germline ends. Looked up from germline, CDR1 is LGHNA and CDR2 is YNFKEQ. The CDR3 region is CASSQDKRNTEAFF. CDR3 DNA sequence: TGTGCCAGCAGCCAAGATAAAAGGAACACTGAAGCTTTCTTT.

The chain is built from TRBV19 and TRBJ1-4; D gene unclear. V gave up 6 bases and J gave up 7 bases, with 21 bases separating them. Germline V gives CDR1 LNHDA, CDR2 SQIVND (reference sequence). The CDR3 consists of 16 residues. The CDR3 coding sequence is TGTGCCAGTAGGCCAGGATCGGTCCAAAGCGGTGAAAAACTGTTTTTT. Its translation: CASRPGSVQSGEKLFF.

V usage is TRBV29-1 and J usage is TRBJ1-1; D might be TRBD1 (6 bases). Trimming shortened V by 7 bases and J by 4 bases, and 16 bases separated the two germline ends. Looked up from germline, CDR1 is SQVTM and CDR2 is ANQGSEA. The CDR3 is 13 residues long. CDR3 coding DNA: TGCAGCGCCGAGGGGGTAAGGGGCACTGAAGCTTTCTTT. Its translation is CSAEGVRGTEAFF.

V gene TRBV19 combines with J gene TRBJ2-1; D perhaps matches TRBD1 (5 bases). CDR1 is LNHDA, CDR2 SQIVND, per germline (reference sequence). The CDR3 runs to 16 residues. V dropped 5 bases and J dropped 9 bases, with 23 bases sitting between them. CDR3 sequence: CASSSDRPVGLGEQFF. CDR3 coding DNA: TGTGCCAGTAGTTCCGACAGACCGGTCGGCTTGGGTGAGCAGTTCTTC.

This clone was picked up a small number of times. V and J are TRBV4-1 and TRBJ2-3, with TRBD2 identical over 7 bases. V lost 1 base and J lost 3; bases outside the gene matches: 4. The CDR3 is 15 residues long. CDR1 and CDR2 (germline): MGHRA, YSYEKL. The DNA of the CDR3 is TGCGCCAGCAGCCAAGCAGGACTAGGGACAGATACGCAGTATTTT. Protein: CASSQAGLGTDTQYF.

The chain employs TRBV14 and TRBJ2-2, with D tentatively TRBD1 (6 bases). Per germline, CDR1 SGHDN and CDR2 FVKESK. V was cut by 1 base and J by 5 bases, with 14 bases left in between. The CDR3 sequence is 16 residues long. The CDR3 nucleotides are TGTGCCAGCAGCCAAGCACCAGGGGTTTATACCGGGGAGCTGTTTTTT. It specifies CASSQAPGVYTGELFF.

The genes are TRBV6-1 and TRBJ2-5; no definite D call. The germline V gene encodes CDR1 MNHNS and CDR2 SASEGT. V lost 5 bases, J lost 4 bases, and 14 bases lay in between. The CDR3 covers 14 residues. CDR3 sequence reads: CASSFKGYLETQYF. CDR3 coding DNA: TGTGCCAGCAGTTTTAAGGGCTATCTAGAGACCCAGTACTTC.

This clone was picked up one time. This rearrangement joins TRBV27 to TRBJ2-3; perhaps TRBD2 as D (7 bases). Germline V CDR1 and CDR2: MNHEY, SMNVEV (reference sequence). V was pared by 10 bases and J by 2 bases, with 10 bases between. This CDR3 comprises 12 residues. CDR3 in amino acids: CATRGATDTQYF. CDR3 DNA: TGTGCCACCCGGGGGGCCACAGATACGCAGTATTTT.

This chain links TRBV7-8 with TRBJ1-2; possible D gene TRBD1, 6 bases. The V end lost 2 bases, the J end lost 7 bases, and 14 bases lay between the germline ends. CDR3 length: 14 amino acids. Germline CDR1 reads SGHVS; CDR2 reads FQNEAQ. This chain's CDR3 is CASSLRDNGGGYTF. The CDR3 coding sequence is TGTGCCAGCAGCTTACGGGACAACGGGGGTGGCTACACCTTC.

V usage is TRBV11-2 and J usage is TRBJ2-7; 7 nucleotides agree with TRBD1. The CDR3 is 13 amino acids. V was clipped by 5 bases and J by 1 base; unmatched bases: 2. CDR1 is SGHAT and CDR2 is FQNNGV in the germline V gene. The CDR3, as DNA: TGTGCCAGCAGCCAACAGGGGTCCTACGAGCAGTACGTC. Protein: CASSQQGSYEQYV.

The gene calls are TRBV10-3 and TRBJ1-6; tentatively, D is TRBD1 (5 bases). V was clipped by 0 bases and J by 11 bases, with 14 bases between them. The CDR3 loop spans 15 amino acids. Germline CDR1 ENHRY, CDR2 SYGVKD. For the CDR3, the DNA is TGTGCCATCAGTGAGTCTGGGACCCAAAGTCCACCCCTCCACTTT. Translation: CAISESGTQSPPLHF.

The V and J genes are TRBV2 and TRBJ2-5; D could derive from TRBD1 or TRBD2 (5 bases each). This CDR3 is built from 13 residues. Trimming shortened V by 5 bases and J by 11 bases, and 18 bases separated the two germline ends. Germline V gene lookup returns CDR1 SNHLY and CDR2 FYNNEI. The CDR3, as DNA: TGTGCCAGCAGTCGGACTGCCCGAGGGGAGCAGTACTTC. This gives the protein CASSRTARGEQYF.

The chain couples TRBV2 to TRBJ1-1; perhaps TRBD1 as D (5 bases). CDR3 length: 15 amino acids. The ends were cut back, 10 bases at V and 0 bases at J, with 18 bases in the middle. Germline CDR1 SNHLY, CDR2 FYNNEI. The CDR3 DNA reads TGTGCCAAGACTACAGGACCTACCATGAACACTGAAGCTTTCTTT. It specifies CAKTTGPTMNTEAFF.